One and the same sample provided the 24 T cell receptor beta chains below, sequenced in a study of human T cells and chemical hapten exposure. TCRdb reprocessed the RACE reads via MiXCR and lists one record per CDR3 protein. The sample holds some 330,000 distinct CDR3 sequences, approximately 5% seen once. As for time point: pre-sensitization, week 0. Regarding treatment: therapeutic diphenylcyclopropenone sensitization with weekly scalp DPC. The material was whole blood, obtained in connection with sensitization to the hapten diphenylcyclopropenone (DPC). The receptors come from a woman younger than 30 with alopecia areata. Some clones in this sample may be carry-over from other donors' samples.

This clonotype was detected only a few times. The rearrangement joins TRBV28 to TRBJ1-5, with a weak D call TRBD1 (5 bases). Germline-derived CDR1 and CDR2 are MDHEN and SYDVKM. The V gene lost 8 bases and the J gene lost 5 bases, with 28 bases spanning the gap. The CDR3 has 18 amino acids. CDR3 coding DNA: TGTGCCAGCGGTGACAGTGACCCGTTGTTATGGGGGGATCAGCCCCAGCATTTT. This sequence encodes CASGDSDPLLWGDQPQHF.

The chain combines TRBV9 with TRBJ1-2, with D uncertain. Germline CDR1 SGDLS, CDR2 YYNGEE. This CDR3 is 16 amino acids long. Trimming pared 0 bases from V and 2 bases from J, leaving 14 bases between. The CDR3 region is CASSVAIGASNYGYTF. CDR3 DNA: TGTGCCAGCAGCGTAGCTATCGGAGCATCCAACTATGGCTACACCTTC. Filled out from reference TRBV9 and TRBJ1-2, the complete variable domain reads DSGVTQTPKHLITATGQRVTLRCSPRSGDLSVYWYQQSLDQGLQFLIQYYNGEERAKGNILERFSAQQFPDLHSELNLSSLELGDSALYFCASSVAIGASNYGYTFGSGTRLTVV.

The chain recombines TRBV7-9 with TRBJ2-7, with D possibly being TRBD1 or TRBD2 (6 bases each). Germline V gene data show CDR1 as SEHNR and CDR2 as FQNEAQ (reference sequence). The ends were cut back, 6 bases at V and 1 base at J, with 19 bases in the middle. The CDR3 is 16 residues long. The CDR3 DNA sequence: TGTGCCAGCAGTCCTACTCTAACGGGGGCGTCCTACGAGCAGTACTTC. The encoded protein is CASSPTLTGASYEQYF. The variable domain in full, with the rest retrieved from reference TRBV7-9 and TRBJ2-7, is DTGVSQNPRHKITKRGQNVTFRCDPISEHNRLYWYRQTLGQGPEFLTYFQNEAQLEKSRLLSDRFSAERPKGSFSTLEIQRTEQGDSAMYLCASSPTLTGASYEQYFGPGTRLTVT.

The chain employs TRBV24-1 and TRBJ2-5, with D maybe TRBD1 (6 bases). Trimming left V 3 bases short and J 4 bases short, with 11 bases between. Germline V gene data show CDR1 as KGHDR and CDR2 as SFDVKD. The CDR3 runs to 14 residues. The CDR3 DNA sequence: TGTGCCACCAGTGATACCGACAGGCCAGAGACCCAGTACTTC. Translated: CATSDTDRPETQYF.

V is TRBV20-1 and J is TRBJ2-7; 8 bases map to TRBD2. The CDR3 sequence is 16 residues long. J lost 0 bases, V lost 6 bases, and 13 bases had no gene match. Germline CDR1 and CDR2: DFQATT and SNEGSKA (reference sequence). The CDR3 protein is CSAPTIGGAVSYEQYF. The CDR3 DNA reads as TGCAGTGCCCCAACGATCGGGGGGGCCGTCTCCTACGAGCAGTACTTC.

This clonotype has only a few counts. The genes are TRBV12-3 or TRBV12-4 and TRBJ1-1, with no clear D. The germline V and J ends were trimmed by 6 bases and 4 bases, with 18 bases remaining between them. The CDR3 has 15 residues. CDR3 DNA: TGTGCCAGCAGCCCCTCGGCCCCTTGGGGCACTGAAGCTTTCTTT. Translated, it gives CASSPSAPWGTEAFF.

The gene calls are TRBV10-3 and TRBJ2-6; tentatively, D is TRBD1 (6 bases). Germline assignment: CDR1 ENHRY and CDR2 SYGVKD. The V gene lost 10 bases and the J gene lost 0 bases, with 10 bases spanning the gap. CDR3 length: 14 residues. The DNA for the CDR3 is TGTGCCACCGCACAGGGCTCTGGGGCCAACGTCCTGACTTTC. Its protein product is CATAQGSGANVLTF.

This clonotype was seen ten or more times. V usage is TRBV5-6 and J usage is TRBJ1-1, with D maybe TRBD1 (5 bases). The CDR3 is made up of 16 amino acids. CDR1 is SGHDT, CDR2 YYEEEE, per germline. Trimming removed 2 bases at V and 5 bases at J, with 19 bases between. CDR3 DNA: TGTGCCAGCAGCTTACGGGGCGGACTGGGAGGGACTGAAGCTTTCTTT. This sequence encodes CASSLRGGLGGTEAFF.

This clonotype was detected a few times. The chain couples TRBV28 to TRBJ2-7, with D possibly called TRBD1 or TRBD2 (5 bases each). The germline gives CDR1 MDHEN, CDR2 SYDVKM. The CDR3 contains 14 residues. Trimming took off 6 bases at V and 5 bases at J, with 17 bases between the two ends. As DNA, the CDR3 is TGTGCCAGCAGACCCTCATACAGGAGGCACGAGCAGTACTTC. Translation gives CASRPSYRRHEQYF. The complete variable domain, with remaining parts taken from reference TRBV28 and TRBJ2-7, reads DVKVTQSSRYLVKRTGEKVFLECVQDMDHENMFWYRQDPGLGLRLIYFSYDVKMKEKGDIPEGYSVSREKKERFSLILESASTNQTSMYLCASRPSYRRHEQYFGPGTRLTVT.

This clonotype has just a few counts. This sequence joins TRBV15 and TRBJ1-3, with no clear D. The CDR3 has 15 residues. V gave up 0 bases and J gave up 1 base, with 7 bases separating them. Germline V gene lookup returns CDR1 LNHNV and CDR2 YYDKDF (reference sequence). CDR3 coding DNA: TGTGCCACCAGCAGAGATCTGGGATCTGGAAACACCATATATTTT. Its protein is CATSRDLGSGNTIYF.

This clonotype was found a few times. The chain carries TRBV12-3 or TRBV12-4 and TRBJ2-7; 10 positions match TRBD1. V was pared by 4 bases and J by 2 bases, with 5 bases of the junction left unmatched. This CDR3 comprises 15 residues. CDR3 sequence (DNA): TGTGCCAGCAGTTATCCGGGACAGGGGACCTACGAGCAGTACTTC. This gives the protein CASSYPGQGTYEQYF.

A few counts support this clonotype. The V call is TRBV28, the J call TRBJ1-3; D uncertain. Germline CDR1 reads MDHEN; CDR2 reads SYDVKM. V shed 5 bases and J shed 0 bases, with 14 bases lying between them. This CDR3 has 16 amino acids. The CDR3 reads CASSVSPDFSGNTIYF. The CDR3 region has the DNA TGTGCCAGCAGTGTGTCTCCTGACTTCTCTGGAAACACCATATATTTT.

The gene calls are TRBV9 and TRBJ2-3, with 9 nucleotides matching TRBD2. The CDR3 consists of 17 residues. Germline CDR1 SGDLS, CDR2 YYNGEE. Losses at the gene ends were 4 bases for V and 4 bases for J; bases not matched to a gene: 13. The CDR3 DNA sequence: TGTGCCAGCAGCCCGCTAGCGGGGACGGTGGCCGCAGATACGCAGTATTTT. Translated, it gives CASSPLAGTVAADTQYF.

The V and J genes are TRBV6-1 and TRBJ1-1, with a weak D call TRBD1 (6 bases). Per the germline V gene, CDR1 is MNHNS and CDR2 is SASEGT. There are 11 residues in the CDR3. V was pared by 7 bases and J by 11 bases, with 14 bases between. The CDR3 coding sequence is TGTGCCAGCACTGTACAGGGACGGGCTTTCTTT. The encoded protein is CASTVQGRAFF.

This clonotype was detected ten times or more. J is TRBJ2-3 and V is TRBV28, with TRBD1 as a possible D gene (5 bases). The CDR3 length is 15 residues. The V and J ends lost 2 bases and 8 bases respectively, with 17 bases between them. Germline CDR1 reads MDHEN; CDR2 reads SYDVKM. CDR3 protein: CASSLDRLLWGTQYF. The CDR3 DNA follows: TGTGCCAGCAGTTTAGACAGACTGCTGTGGGGTACGCAGTATTTT.

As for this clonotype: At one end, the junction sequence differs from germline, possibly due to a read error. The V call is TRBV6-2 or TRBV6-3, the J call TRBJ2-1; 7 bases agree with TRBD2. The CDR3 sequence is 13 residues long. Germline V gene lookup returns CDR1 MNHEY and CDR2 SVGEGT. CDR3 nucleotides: TGTGCCAGCACCCCAGGGAGGGCTAAGTGGAGGATCTTC. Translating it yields CASTPGRAKWRIF.

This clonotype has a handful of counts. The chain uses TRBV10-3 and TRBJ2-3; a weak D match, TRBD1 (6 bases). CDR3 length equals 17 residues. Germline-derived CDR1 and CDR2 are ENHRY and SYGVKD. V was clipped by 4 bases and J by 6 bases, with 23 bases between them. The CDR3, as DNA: TGTGCCATCAGTGGCCCGGACAGAGACCCTTTGAGGGATACGCAGTATTTT. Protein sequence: CAISGPDRDPLRDTQYF.

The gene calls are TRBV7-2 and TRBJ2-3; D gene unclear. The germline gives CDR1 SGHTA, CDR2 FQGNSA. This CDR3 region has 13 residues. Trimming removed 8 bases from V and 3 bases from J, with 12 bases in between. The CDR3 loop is CASGRGRTDTQYF. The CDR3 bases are TGTGCCAGCGGCCGTGGCCGGACAGATACGCAGTATTTT.

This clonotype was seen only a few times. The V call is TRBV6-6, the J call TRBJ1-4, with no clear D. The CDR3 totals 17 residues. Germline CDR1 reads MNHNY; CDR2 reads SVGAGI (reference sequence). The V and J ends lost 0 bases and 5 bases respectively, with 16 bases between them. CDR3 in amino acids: CASSYSLSSVSNEKLFF. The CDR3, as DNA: TGTGCCAGCAGTTACTCTTTATCGTCAGTTTCCAATGAAAAACTGTTTTTT.

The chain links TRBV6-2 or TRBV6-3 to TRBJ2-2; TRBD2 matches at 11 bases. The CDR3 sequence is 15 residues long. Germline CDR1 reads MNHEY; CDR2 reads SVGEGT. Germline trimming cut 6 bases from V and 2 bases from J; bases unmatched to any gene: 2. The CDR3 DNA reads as TGTGCCAGCAGACTAGCGGGAGATAACACCGGGGAGCTGTTTTTT. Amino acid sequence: CASRLAGDNTGELFF.

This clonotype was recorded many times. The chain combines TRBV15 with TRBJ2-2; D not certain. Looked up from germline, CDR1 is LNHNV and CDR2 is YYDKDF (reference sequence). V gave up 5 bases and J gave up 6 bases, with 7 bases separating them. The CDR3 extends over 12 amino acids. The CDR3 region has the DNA TGTGCCACCAGCTCTGAGGCCGGGGAGCTGTTTTTT. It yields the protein CATSSEAGELFF.

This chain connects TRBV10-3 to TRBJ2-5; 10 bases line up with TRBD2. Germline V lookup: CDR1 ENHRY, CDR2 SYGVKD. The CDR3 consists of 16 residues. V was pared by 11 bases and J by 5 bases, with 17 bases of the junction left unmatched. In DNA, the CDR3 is TGTGCCGTGTCGTCCGCCGGGACTAGCGCCGTCGAGACCCAGTACTTC. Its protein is CAVSSAGTSAVETQYF.

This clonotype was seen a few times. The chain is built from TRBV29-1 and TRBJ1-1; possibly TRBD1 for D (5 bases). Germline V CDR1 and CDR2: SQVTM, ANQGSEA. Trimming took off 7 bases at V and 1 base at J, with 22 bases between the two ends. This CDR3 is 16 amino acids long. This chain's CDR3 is CSAAHLFGATNTEAFF. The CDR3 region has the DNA TGCAGCGCCGCACATCTTTTCGGGGCGACGAACACTGAAGCTTTCTTT.

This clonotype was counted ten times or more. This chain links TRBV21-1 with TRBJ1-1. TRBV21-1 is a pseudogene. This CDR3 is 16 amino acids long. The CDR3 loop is CASSKGYTGRNTEAFF. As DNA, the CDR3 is TGTGCCAGCAGCAAAGGGTATACGGGGAGGAACACTGAAGCTTTCTTT.